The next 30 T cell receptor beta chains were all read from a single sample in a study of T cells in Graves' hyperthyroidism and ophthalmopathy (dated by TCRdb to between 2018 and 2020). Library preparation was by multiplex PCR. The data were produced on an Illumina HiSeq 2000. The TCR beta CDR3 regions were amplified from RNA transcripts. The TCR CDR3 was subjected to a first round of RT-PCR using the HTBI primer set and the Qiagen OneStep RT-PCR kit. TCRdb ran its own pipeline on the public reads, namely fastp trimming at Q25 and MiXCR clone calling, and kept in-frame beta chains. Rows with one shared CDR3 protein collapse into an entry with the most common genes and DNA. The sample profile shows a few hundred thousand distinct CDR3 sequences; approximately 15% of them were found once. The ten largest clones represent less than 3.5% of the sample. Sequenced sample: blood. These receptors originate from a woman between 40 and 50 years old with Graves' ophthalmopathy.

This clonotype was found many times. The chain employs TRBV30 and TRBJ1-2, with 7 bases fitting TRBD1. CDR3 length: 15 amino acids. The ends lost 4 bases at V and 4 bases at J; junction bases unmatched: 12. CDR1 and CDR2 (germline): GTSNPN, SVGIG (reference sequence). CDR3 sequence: CAWMDRQSHIYGYTF. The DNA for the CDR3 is TGTGCCTGGATGGACAGGCAGAGTCACATCTATGGCTACACCTTC.

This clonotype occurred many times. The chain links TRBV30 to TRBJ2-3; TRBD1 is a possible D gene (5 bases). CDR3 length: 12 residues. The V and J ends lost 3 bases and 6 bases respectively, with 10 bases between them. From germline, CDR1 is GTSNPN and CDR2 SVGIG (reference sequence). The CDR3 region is CAWSRQGDTQYF. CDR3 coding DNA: TGTGCCTGGAGCCGGCAGGGCGATACGCAGTATTTT.

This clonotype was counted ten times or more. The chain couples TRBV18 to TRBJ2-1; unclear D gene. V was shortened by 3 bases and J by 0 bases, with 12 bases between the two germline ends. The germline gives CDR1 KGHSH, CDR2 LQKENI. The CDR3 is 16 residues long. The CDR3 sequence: CASSPPRQSSYNEQFF. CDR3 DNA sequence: TGTGCCAGCTCACCGCCACGGCAGAGCTCCTACAATGAGCAGTTCTTC.

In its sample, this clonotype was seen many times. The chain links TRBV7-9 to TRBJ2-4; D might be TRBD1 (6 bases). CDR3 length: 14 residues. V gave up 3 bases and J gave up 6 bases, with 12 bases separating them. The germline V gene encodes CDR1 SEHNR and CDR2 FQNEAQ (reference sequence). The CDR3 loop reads CASSLVVGGNIQYF. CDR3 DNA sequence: TGTGCCAGCAGCTTGGTGGTAGGGGGAAACATTCAGTACTTC. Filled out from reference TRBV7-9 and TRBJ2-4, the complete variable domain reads DTGVSQNPRHKITKRGQNVTFRCDPISEHNRLYWYRQTLGQGPEFLTYFQNEAQLEKSRLLSDRFSAERPKGSFSTLEIQRTEQGDSAMYLCASSLVVGGNIQYFGAGTRLSVL.

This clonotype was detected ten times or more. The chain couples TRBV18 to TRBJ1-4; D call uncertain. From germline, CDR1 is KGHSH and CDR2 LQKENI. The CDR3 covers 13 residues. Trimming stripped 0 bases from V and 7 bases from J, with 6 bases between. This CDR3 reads CASSPPDGEKLFF. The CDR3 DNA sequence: TGTGCCAGCTCACCACCGGATGGTGAAAAACTGTTTTTT.

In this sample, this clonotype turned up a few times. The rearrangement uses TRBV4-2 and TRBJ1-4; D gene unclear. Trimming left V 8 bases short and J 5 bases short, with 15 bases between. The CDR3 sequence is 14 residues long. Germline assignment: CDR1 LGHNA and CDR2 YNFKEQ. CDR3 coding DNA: TGTGCCAGCGCTGTAGATATAGTGAATGAAAAACTGTTTTTT. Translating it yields CASAVDIVNEKLFF.

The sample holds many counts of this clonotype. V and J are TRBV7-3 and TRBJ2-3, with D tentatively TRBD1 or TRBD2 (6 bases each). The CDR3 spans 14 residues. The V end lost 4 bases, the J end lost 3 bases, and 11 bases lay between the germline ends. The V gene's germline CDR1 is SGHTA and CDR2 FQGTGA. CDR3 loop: CASSWGAATDTQYF. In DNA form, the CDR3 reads TGTGCCAGCAGCTGGGGGGCGGCGACAGATACGCAGTATTTT.

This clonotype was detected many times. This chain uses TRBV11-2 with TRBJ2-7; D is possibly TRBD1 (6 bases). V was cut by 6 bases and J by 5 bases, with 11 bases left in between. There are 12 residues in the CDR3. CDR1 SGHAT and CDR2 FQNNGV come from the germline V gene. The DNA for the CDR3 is TGTGCCAGCAGTCGAGAGGGGGACGAGCAGTACTTC. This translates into CASSREGDEQYF.

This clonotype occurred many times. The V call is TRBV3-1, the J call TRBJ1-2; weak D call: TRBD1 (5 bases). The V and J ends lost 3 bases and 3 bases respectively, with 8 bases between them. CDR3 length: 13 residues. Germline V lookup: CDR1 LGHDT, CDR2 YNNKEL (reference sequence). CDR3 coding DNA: TGTGCCAGCAGCCAGAGGGGTGACTATGGCTACACCTTC. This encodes CASSQRGDYGYTF.

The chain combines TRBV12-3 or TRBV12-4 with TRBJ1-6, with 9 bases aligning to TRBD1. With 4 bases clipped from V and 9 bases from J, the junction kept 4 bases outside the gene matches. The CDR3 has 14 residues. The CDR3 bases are TGTGCCAGCAGTTCGACAGGGGGAATTTCACCCCTCCACTTT. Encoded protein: CASSSTGGISPLHF.

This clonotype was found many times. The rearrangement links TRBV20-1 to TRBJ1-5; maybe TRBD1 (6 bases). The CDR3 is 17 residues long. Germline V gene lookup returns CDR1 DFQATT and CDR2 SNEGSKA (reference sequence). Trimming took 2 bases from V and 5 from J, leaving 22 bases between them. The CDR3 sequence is CSARRGHTGFVDQPQHF. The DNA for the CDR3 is TGCAGTGCTAGAAGGGGACACACAGGCTTTGTGGATCAGCCCCAGCATTTT.

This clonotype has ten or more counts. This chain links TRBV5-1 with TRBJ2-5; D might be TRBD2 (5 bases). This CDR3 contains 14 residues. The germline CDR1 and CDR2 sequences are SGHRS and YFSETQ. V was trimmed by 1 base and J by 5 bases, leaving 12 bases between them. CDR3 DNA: TGCGCCAGCAGCTTGACGTCTAGCCCGGAGACCCAGTACTTC. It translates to CASSLTSSPETQYF.

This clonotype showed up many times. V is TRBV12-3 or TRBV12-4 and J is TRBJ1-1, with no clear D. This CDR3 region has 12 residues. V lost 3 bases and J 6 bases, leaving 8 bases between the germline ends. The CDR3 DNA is TGTGCCAGCAGTTTCGGAGTCCCTGAAGCTTTCTTT. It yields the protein CASSFGVPEAFF.

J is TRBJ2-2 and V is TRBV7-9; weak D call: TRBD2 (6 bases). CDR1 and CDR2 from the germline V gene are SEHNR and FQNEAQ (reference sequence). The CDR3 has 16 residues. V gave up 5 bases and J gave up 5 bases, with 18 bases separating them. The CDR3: CASSLLTGLWTGELFF. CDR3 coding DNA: TGTGCCAGCAGCCTACTAACGGGACTCTGGACCGGGGAGCTGTTTTTT.

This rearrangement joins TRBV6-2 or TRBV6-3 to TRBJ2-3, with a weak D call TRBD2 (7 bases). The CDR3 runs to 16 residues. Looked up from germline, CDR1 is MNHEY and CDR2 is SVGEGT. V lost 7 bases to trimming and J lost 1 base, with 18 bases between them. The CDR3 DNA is TGTGCCAGCACATCCCAAGGGGGGGCCGGCACAGATACGCAGTATTTT. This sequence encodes CASTSQGGAGTDTQYF.

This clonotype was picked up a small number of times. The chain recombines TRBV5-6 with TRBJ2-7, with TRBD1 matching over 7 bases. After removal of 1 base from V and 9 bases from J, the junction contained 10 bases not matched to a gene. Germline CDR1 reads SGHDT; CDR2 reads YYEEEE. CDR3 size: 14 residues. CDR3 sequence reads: CASSLFEGGIRQYF. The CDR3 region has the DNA TGTGCCAGCAGCTTGTTCGAAGGGGGCATTCGGCAGTACTTC.

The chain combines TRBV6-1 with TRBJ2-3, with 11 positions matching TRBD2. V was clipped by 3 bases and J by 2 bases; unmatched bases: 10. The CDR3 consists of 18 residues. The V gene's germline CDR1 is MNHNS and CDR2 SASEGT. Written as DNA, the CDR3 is TGTGCCAGCAGTGATTCTCCGGGACTAGCGGCCAACACAGATACGCAGTATTTT. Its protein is CASSDSPGLAANTDTQYF.

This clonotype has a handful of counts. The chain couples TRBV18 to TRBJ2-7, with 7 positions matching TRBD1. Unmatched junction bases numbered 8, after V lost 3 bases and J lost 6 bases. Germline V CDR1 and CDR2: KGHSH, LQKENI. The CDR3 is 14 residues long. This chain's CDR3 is CASSPLDRASEQYF. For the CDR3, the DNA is TGTGCCAGCTCACCGCTCGACAGGGCATCCGAGCAGTACTTC.

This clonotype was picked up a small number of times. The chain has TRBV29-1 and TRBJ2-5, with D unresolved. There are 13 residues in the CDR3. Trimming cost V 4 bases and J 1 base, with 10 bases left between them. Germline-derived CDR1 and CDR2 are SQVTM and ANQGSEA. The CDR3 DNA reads TGCAGCGTTGGTTCCCTATTCCAAGAGACCCAGTACTTC. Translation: CSVGSLFQETQYF.

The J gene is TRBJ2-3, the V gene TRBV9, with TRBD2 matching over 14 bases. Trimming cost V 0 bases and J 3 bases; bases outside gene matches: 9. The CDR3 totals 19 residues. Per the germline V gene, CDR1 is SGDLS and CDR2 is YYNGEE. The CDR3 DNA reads TGTGCCAGCAGCGTAGAGCCGGGACTAGCGGGAGTCGGAACAGATACGCAGTATTTT. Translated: CASSVEPGLAGVGTDTQYF.

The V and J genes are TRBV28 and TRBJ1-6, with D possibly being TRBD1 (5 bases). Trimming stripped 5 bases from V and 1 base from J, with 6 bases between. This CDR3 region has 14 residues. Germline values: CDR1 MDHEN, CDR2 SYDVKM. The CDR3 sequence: CASSQGSYNSPLHF. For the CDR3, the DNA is TGTGCCAGCAGTCAGGGTTCCTATAATTCACCCCTCCACTTT.

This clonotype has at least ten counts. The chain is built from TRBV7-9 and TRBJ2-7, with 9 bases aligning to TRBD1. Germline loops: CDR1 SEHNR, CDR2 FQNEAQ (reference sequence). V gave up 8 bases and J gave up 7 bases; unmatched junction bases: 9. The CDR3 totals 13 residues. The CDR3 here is CASGRDRVEEQYF. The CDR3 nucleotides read TGTGCCAGCGGCCGGGACAGGGTGGAAGAGCAGTACTTC.

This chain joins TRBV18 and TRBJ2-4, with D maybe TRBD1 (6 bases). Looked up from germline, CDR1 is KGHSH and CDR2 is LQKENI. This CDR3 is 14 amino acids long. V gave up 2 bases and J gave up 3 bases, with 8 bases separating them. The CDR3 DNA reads TGTGCCAGCTCACCAACAGGGTACAAAAACATTCAGTACTTC. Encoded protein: CASSPTGYKNIQYF.

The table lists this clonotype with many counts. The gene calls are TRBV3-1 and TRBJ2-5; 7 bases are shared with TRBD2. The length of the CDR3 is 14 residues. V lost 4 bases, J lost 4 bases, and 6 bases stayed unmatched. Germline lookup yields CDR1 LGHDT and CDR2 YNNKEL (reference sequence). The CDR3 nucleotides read TGTGCCAGCAGCCCTTCGGGGGGAAGAGAGACCCAGTACTTC. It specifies CASSPSGGRETQYF.

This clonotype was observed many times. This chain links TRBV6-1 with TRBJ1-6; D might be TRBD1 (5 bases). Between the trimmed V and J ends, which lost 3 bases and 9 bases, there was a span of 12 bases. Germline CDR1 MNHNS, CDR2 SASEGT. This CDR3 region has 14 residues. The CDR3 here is CASSEQGRGSPLHF. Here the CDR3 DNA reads TGTGCCAGCAGTGAGCAGGGACGTGGTTCACCCCTCCACTTT.

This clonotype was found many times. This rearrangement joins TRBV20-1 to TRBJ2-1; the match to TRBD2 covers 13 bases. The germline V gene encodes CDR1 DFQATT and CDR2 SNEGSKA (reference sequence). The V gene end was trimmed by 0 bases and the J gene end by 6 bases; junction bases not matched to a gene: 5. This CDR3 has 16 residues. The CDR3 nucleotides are TGCAGTGCTAGAGACCCTTGGACTAGCGGGGGCAATGAGCAGTTCTTC. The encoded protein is CSARDPWTSGGNEQFF.

The DNA of the CDR3 is TGTGCCAGCAGCCCCCGGGAGCGGTCCTACAATGAGCAGTACTTC. Translation gives CASSPRERSYNEQYF. The V gene is TRBV6-2 or TRBV6-3, the J gene TRBJ2-1, with D possibly matching TRBD2 (6 bases). The J call is in doubt because the DNA end fits TRBJ2-7 better. This CDR3 is built from 15 residues. Germline V CDR1 and CDR2: MNHEY, SVGEGT.

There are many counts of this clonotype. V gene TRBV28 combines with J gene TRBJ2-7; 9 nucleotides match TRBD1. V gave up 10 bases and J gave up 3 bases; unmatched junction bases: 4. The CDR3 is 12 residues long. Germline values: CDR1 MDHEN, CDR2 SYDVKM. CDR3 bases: TGTGCCACCTGGACAGGGGACTACGAGCAGTACTTC. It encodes CATWTGDYEQYF.

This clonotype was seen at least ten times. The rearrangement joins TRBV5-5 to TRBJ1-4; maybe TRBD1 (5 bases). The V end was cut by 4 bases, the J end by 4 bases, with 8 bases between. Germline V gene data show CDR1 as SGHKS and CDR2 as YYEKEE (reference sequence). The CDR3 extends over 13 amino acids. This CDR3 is CASSPDSNEKLFF. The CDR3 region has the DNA TGTGCCAGCAGCCCAGACAGTAATGAAAAACTGTTTTTT.

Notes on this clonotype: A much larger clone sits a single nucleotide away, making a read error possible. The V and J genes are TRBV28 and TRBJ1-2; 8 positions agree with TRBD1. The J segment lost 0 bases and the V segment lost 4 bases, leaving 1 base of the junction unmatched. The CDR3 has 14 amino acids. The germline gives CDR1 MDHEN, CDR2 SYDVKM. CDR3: CASSSGGANYGYTF. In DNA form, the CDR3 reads TGTGCCAGCAGTTCAGGGGGCGCTAACTATGGCTACACCTTC.